A single sample gave rise to the 24 T cell receptor beta chains below, sequenced in a study of T cells after yellow fever vaccination. TCRdb itself ran the 5' RACE reads through MiXCR, one entry per CDR3 protein. The sample yields around 500,000 distinct CDR3 sequences, 21% seen once. This material consisted of PBMCs, taken about 21 days after the first yellow fever vaccination. The receptors stem from a man aged 18 to 30 who received the YFV17D yellow fever vaccine.

The chain has TRBV12-3 or TRBV12-4 and TRBJ1-6, with 7 nucleotides matching TRBD1. Trimming removed 8 bases from V and 9 bases from J; junction bases left unmatched: 10. The CDR3 is 14 residues long. This CDR3 is CASSSTGAGSPLHF. CDR3 nucleotides: TGTGCCAGCTCCTCCACAGGGGCTGGTTCACCCCTCCACTTT.

This clonotype was counted between two and nine times. The chain carries TRBV5-1 and TRBJ2-7; weak D call: TRBD2 (6 bases). Germline assignment: CDR1 SGHRS and CDR2 YFSETQ. Deletions cut 0 bases from V and 3 bases from J, with 10 bases between. This CDR3 has 14 amino acids. This CDR3 is CASSLEGGDYEQYF. Written as DNA, the CDR3 is TGCGCCAGCAGCTTGGAAGGCGGGGACTACGAGCAGTACTTC.

This clonotype was detected only a few times. J is TRBJ2-7 and V is TRBV3-1; TRBD2 is a possible D gene (6 bases). Germline-derived CDR1 and CDR2 are LGHDT and YNNKEL (reference sequence). Between the trimmed V and J ends, which lost 0 bases and 2 bases, there was a span of 11 bases. The CDR3 is 15 amino acids. CDR3 in DNA: TGTGCCAGCAGCCAAGATCTCGGGGGACCCTACGAGCAGTACTTC. Translated, it gives CASSQDLGGPYEQYF.

This clonotype was recorded a few times. The gene calls are TRBV9 and TRBJ2-1; a possible D gene is TRBD1 (5 bases). Trimming stripped 3 bases from V and 10 bases from J, with 11 bases between. Germline CDR1 reads SGDLS; CDR2 reads YYNGEE. The CDR3 runs 12 residues. CDR3 nucleotides: TGTGCCAGCAGCGCCCAGGGCATAGAGCAGTTCTTC. Residues: CASSAQGIEQFF. The full variable domain, with the rest looked up from reference TRBV9 and TRBJ2-1, is DSGVTQTPKHLITATGQRVTLRCSPRSGDLSVYWYQQSLDQGLQFLIQYYNGEERAKGNILERFSAQQFPDLHSELNLSSLELGDSALYFCASSAQGIEQFFGPGTRLTVL.

The rearrangement uses TRBV18 and TRBJ1-5; no clear D. Germline values: CDR1 KGHSH, CDR2 LQKENI. Trimming took off 2 bases at V and 4 bases at J, with 9 bases between the two ends. CDR3 length equals 14 residues. The CDR3 here is CASSPYGSNQPQHF. The CDR3 nucleotides are TGTGCCAGCTCACCATACGGGAGTAATCAGCCCCAGCATTTT.

This sequence joins TRBV9 and TRBJ2-3; 11 bases match TRBD2. This CDR3 comprises 15 residues. V was clipped by 4 bases and J by 6 bases; unmatched bases: 7. Germline V gene lookup returns CDR1 SGDLS and CDR2 YYNGEE. As DNA, the CDR3 is TGTGCCAGCAGCTCGACTAGCGGGGTTCAGGATACGCAGTATTTT. This gives the protein CASSSTSGVQDTQYF.

This chain links TRBV7-3 with TRBJ2-6; maybe TRBD1 (5 bases). Between the trimmed V and J ends, which lost 5 bases and 0 bases, there was a span of 11 bases. The CDR3 runs to 16 residues. Germline lookup yields CDR1 SGHTA and CDR2 FQGTGA. CDR3 sequence reads: CASSRDSNSGANVLTF. The CDR3 region has the DNA TGTGCCAGCAGCCGAGACAGTAACTCTGGGGCCAACGTCCTGACTTTC.

This clonotype was observed a few times. The genes are TRBV20-1 and TRBJ2-5, with 8 bases matching TRBD1. The CDR3 contains 14 residues. Unmatched junction bases numbered 10, after V lost 6 bases and J lost 4 bases. Germline V CDR1 and CDR2: DFQATT, SNEGSKA (reference sequence). CDR3: CSAARQGLTETQYF. The CDR3, as DNA: TGCAGTGCCGCCCGACAGGGGTTAACAGAGACCCAGTACTTC.

The chain recombines TRBV30 with TRBJ2-1, with 7 bases matching TRBD2. The CDR3 runs to 14 residues. Germline trimming cut 5 bases from V and 4 bases from J; bases unmatched to any gene: 8. Germline CDR1 reads GTSNPN; CDR2 reads SVGIG (reference sequence). CDR3 loop: CAWGAGGGYNEQFF. The CDR3 DNA is TGTGCCTGGGGTGCGGGCGGGGGATACAATGAGCAGTTCTTC.

The CDR3 loop is CASSLFSNEQFF. CDR3 bases: TGTGCCAGCAGCTTGTTTTCAAATGAGCAGTTCTTC. The V call is TRBV5-4, the J call TRBJ2-1; D is unresolved. Germline CDR1 reads SGHNT; CDR2 reads YYREEE (reference sequence). The V and J ends lost 1 base and 7 bases respectively, with 6 bases between them. This CDR3 comprises 12 residues.

CDR3 in DNA: TGTGCCAGCAGTTTAGCGGAACTCGCCGGGGAGCTGTTTTTT. It encodes CASSLAELAGELFF. This sequence joins TRBV12-3 or TRBV12-4 and TRBJ2-2; D gene ambiguous. The CDR3 runs 14 residues. The V and J ends lost 0 bases and 6 bases respectively, with 8 bases between them.

This clonotype has a handful of counts. This chain connects TRBV19 to TRBJ2-1, with D hard to call. V was cut by 3 bases and J by 4 bases, with 10 bases left in between. The CDR3 spans 14 residues. Per germline, CDR1 LNHDA and CDR2 SQIVND (reference sequence). CDR3 bases: TGTGCCAGTAGTATGACGCAAGGGTACAATGAGCAGTTCTTC. Translated: CASSMTQGYNEQFF.

The J gene is TRBJ2-1, the V gene TRBV2; D is unclear. V was cut by 2 bases and J by 6 bases, with 11 bases left in between. The CDR3 is made up of 14 amino acids. From germline, CDR1 is SNHLY and CDR2 FYNNEI. CDR3 DNA sequence: TGTGCCAGCAGTGAAAAGGTGACCCCCAATGAGCAGTTCTTC. Translation: CASSEKVTPNEQFF.

This clonotype was seen more than once but under ten times. The chain joins TRBV10-3 to TRBJ1-1, with D maybe TRBD1 (5 bases). Between the trimmed V and J ends, which lost 6 bases and 0 bases, there was a span of 8 bases. The germline CDR1 and CDR2 sequences are ENHRY and SYGVKD. The CDR3 runs to 13 residues. CDR3 nucleotide sequence: TGTGCCATCAGGGGGCTTTTGAACACTGAAGCTTTCTTT. Amino acid sequence: CAIRGLLNTEAFF.

The genes are TRBV5-1 and TRBJ1-6; perhaps TRBD1 as D (5 bases). The V gene's germline CDR1 is SGHRS and CDR2 YFSETQ. This CDR3 has 15 amino acids. Trimming removed 1 base from V and 9 bases from J, with 14 bases in between. The CDR3 sequence: CASSLWDADGSPLHF. The CDR3 DNA sequence: TGCGCCAGCAGCTTGTGGGACGCCGATGGTTCACCCCTCCACTTT.

This sequence joins TRBV5-1 and TRBJ1-1, with D tentatively TRBD1 (6 bases). Looked up from germline, CDR1 is SGHRS and CDR2 is YFSETQ. The CDR3 covers 13 residues. The V end lost 4 bases, the J end lost 6 bases, and 13 bases lay between the germline ends. CDR3 region: CASSPAGGSEAFF. The CDR3, as DNA: TGCGCCAGCAGCCCGGCGGGGGGCTCTGAAGCTTTCTTT.

This clonotype was detected a few times. The rearrangement joins TRBV5-1 to TRBJ2-7; possible D gene TRBD1, 6 bases. CDR3 length: 13 amino acids. With 2 bases removed from V and 6 bases from J, the gap between germline ends came to 12 bases. Germline CDR1 and CDR2: SGHRS and YFSETQ. In nucleotides, the CDR3 is TGCGCCAGCAGCTTTAACAGGGAGACCGAGCAGTACGTC. Its translation is CASSFNRETEQYV.

The rearrangement links TRBV4-3 to TRBJ2-2, with 8 bases lining up with TRBD2. V gave up 3 bases and J gave up 5 bases; unmatched junction bases: 8. This CDR3 region has 16 residues. Germline V lookup: CDR1 LGHNA, CDR2 YSLEER. The CDR3, as DNA: TGCGCCAGCAGCCAGCCACGGGGGGGCCAAACCGGGGAGCTGTTTTTT. Its translation is CASSQPRGGQTGELFF.

V usage is TRBV20-1 and J usage is TRBJ2-7; TRBD2 might be the D (5 bases). Trimming removed 3 bases from V and 5 bases from J, with 8 bases in between. Germline CDR1 is DFQATT and CDR2 is SNEGSKA (reference sequence). The CDR3 contains 11 residues. Here the CDR3 DNA reads TGCAGTGCTAGTACGGGAAACGAGCAGTACTTC. Translating gives CSASTGNEQYF.

The chain combines TRBV4-2 with TRBJ2-7; 8 bases are a match to TRBD1. CDR3 length: 18 residues. Trimming took 0 bases from V and 1 from J; bases not matched to a gene: 11. Germline loops: CDR1 LGHNA, CDR2 YNFKEQ. Here the CDR3 reads CASSQDMAGRGLSYEQYF. The CDR3, as DNA: TGTGCCAGCAGCCAAGATATGGCGGGCAGGGGGCTATCCTACGAGCAGTACTTC.

This chain uses TRBV2 with TRBJ2-3; TRBD2 is a possible D gene (6 bases). CDR3 length: 16 residues. Germline CDR1 SNHLY, CDR2 FYNNEI. V shed 2 bases and J shed 0 bases, with 12 bases lying between them. The chain's CDR3 is CASSEWAGSSTDTQYF. The CDR3 bases are TGTGCCAGCAGTGAATGGGCGGGAAGCAGCACAGATACGCAGTATTTT.

This clonotype has just a few counts. Here the CDR3 reads CASSVSGTGYEQYF. DNA of the CDR3: TGTGCCAGCAGCGTCTCCGGGACAGGCTACGAGCAGTACTTC. V usage is TRBV7-8 and J usage is TRBJ2-7, with 8 bases aligning to TRBD1. Trimming at V came to 5 bases and at J to 3 bases, leaving 6 bases not matched to a gene. This CDR3 has 14 amino acids. Germline values: CDR1 SGHVS, CDR2 FQNEAQ.

The chain is built from TRBV4-3 and TRBJ1-2, with D unclear. This CDR3 contains 13 residues. Germline CDR1 and CDR2: LGHNA and YSLEER. V was cut by 0 bases and J by 4 bases, with 6 bases left in between. CDR3 sequence: CASSQEGSYGYTF. In DNA, the CDR3 is TGCGCCAGCAGCCAAGAGGGAAGCTATGGCTACACCTTC.

This rearrangement joins TRBV20-1 to TRBJ2-1, with 8 bases that match TRBD2. This CDR3 contains 15 residues. The J segment lost 4 bases and the V segment lost 6 bases, leaving 11 bases of the junction unmatched. CDR1 and CDR2 from the germline V gene are DFQATT and SNEGSKA (reference sequence). CDR3 nucleotides: TGCAGTGCCTCCAGGAGGAGCGGGGGTTACAATGAGCAGTTCTTC. Translating gives CSASRRSGGYNEQFF.